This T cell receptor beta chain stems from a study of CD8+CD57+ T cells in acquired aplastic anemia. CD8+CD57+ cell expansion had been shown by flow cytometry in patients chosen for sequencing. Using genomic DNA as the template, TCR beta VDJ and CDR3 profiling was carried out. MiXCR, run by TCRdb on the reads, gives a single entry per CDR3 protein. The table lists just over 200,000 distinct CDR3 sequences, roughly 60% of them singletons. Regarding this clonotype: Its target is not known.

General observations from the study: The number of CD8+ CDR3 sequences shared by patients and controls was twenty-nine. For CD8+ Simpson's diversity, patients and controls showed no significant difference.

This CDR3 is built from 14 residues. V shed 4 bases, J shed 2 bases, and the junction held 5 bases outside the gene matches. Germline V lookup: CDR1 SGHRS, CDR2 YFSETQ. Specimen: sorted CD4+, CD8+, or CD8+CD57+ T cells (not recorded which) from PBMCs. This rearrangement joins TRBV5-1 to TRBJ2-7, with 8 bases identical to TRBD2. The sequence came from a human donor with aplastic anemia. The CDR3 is CASSLGLGAYEQYF. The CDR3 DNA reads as TGCGCCAGCAGCCTGGGACTAGGGGCCTACGAGCAGTACTTC.